Below, 16 T cell receptor beta chains from the same sample are listed, as sequenced in a study of T cells in Graves' hyperthyroidism and ophthalmopathy. The investigators amplified TCR beta CDR3 regions from RNA transcripts. The HTBI primer set drove a first-round RT-PCR of the TCR CDR3. TCRdb analysed the multiplex PCR reads with MiXCR anew, one entry per CDR3 protein. This table holds some 600,000 distinct CDR3 sequences, approximately 13% found once. The sample taken for sequencing was blood. The receptor source for this set is a woman aged 25 to 45 with Graves' hyperthyroidism that later progressed to Graves' ophthalmopathy.

Only a few counts were recorded for this clonotype. J is TRBJ2-2 and V is TRBV4-1, with a tentative D call TRBD2 (6 bases). Trimming took 1 base from V and 5 from J, leaving 11 bases between them. The CDR3 length is 15 residues. Germline values: CDR1 MGHRA, CDR2 YSYEKL. The CDR3 DNA reads TGCGCCAGCAGCCAAGGACTAGTTGGGACCGGGGAGCTGTTTTTT. Translating gives CASSQGLVGTGELFF.

This clonotype was seen many times. The CDR3 loop is CASSEAGQLQAYEQYF. The CDR3 bases are TGTGCCAGCAGCGAGGCGGGGCAGCTTCAAGCCTACGAGCAGTACTTC. The rearrangement joins TRBV13 to TRBJ2-7, with D maybe TRBD2 (6 bases). This CDR3 has 16 amino acids. The V gene's germline CDR1 is PRHDT and CDR2 FYEKMQ (reference sequence). Between the trimmed V and J ends, which lost 5 bases and 2 bases, there was a span of 19 bases.

This clonotype was seen at least ten times. The chain employs TRBV5-8 and TRBJ1-1, with D perhaps matching TRBD1 (6 bases). CDR1 SGHTS and CDR2 YDEGEE come from the germline V gene. V was trimmed by 3 bases and J by 5 bases, leaving 11 bases between them. This CDR3 region has 13 residues. The CDR3 region is CASSSHRETEAFF. The CDR3 DNA reads TGTGCCAGCAGCTCCCACAGGGAAACTGAAGCTTTCTTT. Together with reference TRBV5-8 and TRBJ1-1, the CDR3 gives the full variable domain: EAGVTQSPTHLIKTRGQQATLRCSPISGHTSVYWYQQALGLGLQFLLWYDEGEERNRGNFPPRFSGRQFPNYSSELNVNALELEDSALYLCASSSHRETEAFFGQGTRLTVV.

This clonotype was recorded at least ten times. The V call is TRBV29-1, the J call TRBJ1-2; D not certain. V gave up 2 bases and J gave up 3 bases, with 10 bases separating them. The CDR3 sequence is 13 residues long. Germline-derived CDR1 and CDR2 are SQVTM and ANQGSEA. CDR3 loop: CSVELRAYYGYTF. In DNA form, the CDR3 reads TGCAGCGTTGAATTAAGGGCCTACTATGGCTACACCTTC.

There are many counts of this clonotype. The junction differs from germline at one of its ends, possibly a read error. The rearrangement uses TRBV6-2 or TRBV6-3 and TRBJ2-2; D is unresolved. The germline V gene has CDR1 MNHEY and CDR2 SVGEGT. This CDR3 comprises 15 residues. Here the CDR3 DNA reads TGTGCCAGCAGCTACTTGCCTCCGAACACCGGGGAGCTGTTTTTT. The encoded protein is CASSYLPPNTGELFF.

The CDR3 region has the DNA TGTGCCAGCAGATTGACAAACCGGGACAGGGGAGAAGCTTTCTTT. This sequence encodes CASRLTNRDRGEAFF. The chain uses TRBV7-9 and TRBJ1-1, with TRBD1 identical over 10 bases. The CDR3 is made up of 15 amino acids. Trimming at V came to 6 bases and at J to 8 bases, leaving 12 bases not matched to a gene. Germline V lookup: CDR1 SEHNR, CDR2 FQNEAQ (reference sequence).

The chain uses TRBV27 and TRBJ2-5; TRBD2 matches at 9 bases. Germline loops: CDR1 MNHEY, CDR2 SMNVEV (reference sequence). This CDR3 comprises 14 residues. The V gene end was trimmed by 7 bases and the J gene end by 3 bases; junction bases not matched to a gene: 6. The CDR3 region is CASTHLAGEETQYF. The CDR3 coding sequence is TGTGCCAGCACCCACTTAGCGGGAGAAGAGACCCAGTACTTC.

At least ten counts were recorded for this clonotype. V gene TRBV28 combines with J gene TRBJ2-3; 11 positions agree with TRBD2. CDR3 length equals 17 residues. V dropped 1 base and J dropped 4; count of bases not matched to a gene: 7. Per germline, CDR1 MDHEN and CDR2 SYDVKM. The CDR3 here is CASSLFQLAGEADTQYF. The CDR3 DNA is TGTGCCAGCAGTTTATTCCAACTAGCGGGAGAGGCAGATACGCAGTATTTT.

At least ten counts were recorded for this clonotype. The J gene is TRBJ1-3, the V gene TRBV11-2, with D possibly TRBD1 on 5 matching bases. CDR3 size: 15 residues. The germline CDR1 and CDR2 sequences are SGHAT and FQNNGV. V lost 5 bases to trimming and J lost 0 bases, with 11 bases between them. The CDR3 loop is CASSLRGDSGNTIYF. The CDR3 nucleotides are TGTGCCAGCAGCCTTAGAGGGGACTCTGGAAACACCATATATTTT.

This clonotype was detected ten times or more. CDR3 region: CATRPGQGPLEQYF. CDR3 DNA sequence: TGTGCCACCAGACCGGGACAGGGACCCCTCGAGCAGTACTTC. This sequence joins TRBV24-1 and TRBJ2-7; 9 nucleotides match TRBD1. The CDR3 has 14 amino acids. Germline V gives CDR1 KGHDR, CDR2 SFDVKD. V lost 7 bases and J lost 6; bases outside the gene matches: 9.

The chain uses TRBV14 and TRBJ1-2; D remains unclear. The germline V and J ends were trimmed by 0 bases and 0 bases, with 5 bases remaining between them. From germline, CDR1 is SGHDN and CDR2 FVKESK. The CDR3 covers 14 residues. CDR3 nucleotide sequence: TGTGCCAGCAGCCAAGAGGTCTCTAACTATGGCTACACCTTC. As protein: CASSQEVSNYGYTF.

This clonotype has a count of ten or more. V is TRBV9 and J is TRBJ1-1; weak D call: TRBD1 (5 bases). Trimming left V 8 bases short and J 2 bases short, with 16 bases between. The germline gives CDR1 SGDLS, CDR2 YYNGEE. This CDR3 has 14 residues. The CDR3 nucleotides are TGTGCCAGTTCCCTAGTGGGGGACAACACTGAAGCTTTCTTT. It is translated as CASSLVGDNTEAFF.

The V and J genes are TRBV6-9 and TRBJ2-4; TRBD1 matches at 7 bases. V dropped 4 bases and J dropped 0; count of bases not matched to a gene: 3. The CDR3 consists of 15 residues. Germline V gene sequence: CDR1 MNHGY, CDR2 SVAAGI. CDR3 region: CASSSGTAAKNIQYF. DNA of the CDR3: TGTGCCAGCAGTTCCGGGACAGCAGCCAAAAACATTCAGTACTTC.

The V call is TRBV6-1, the J call TRBJ2-3, with 7 nucleotides matching TRBD1. This CDR3 region has 15 residues. With 5 bases clipped from V and 1 base from J, the junction kept 6 bases outside the gene matches. From germline, CDR1 is MNHNS and CDR2 SASEGT. The CDR3 is CASSLTGARTDTQYF. The CDR3 DNA reads TGTGCCAGCAGTCTTACAGGGGCCCGCACAGATACGCAGTATTTT.

The V call is TRBV11-3, the J call TRBJ2-2, with a tentative D call TRBD2 (6 bases). V was clipped by 5 bases and J by 2 bases, with 18 bases between them. CDR1 is SGHNT and CDR2 is YENEEA in the germline V gene. The CDR3 contains 17 residues. CDR3 coding DNA: TGTGCCAGCAGCCCCCCAAGTGTAGCGGTAAACACCGGGGAGCTGTTTTTT. Amino acids: CASSPPSVAVNTGELFF.

This clonotype has a count of ten or more. The chain is built from TRBV28 and TRBJ1-5; D remains unclear. CDR1 and CDR2 from the germline V gene are MDHEN and SYDVKM. The CDR3 sequence is 15 residues long. V shed 3 bases and J shed 4 bases, with 13 bases lying between them. The chain's CDR3 is CASSFQQIPNQPQHF. The CDR3 DNA sequence: TGTGCCAGCAGTTTTCAACAGATTCCGAATCAGCCCCAGCATTTT.